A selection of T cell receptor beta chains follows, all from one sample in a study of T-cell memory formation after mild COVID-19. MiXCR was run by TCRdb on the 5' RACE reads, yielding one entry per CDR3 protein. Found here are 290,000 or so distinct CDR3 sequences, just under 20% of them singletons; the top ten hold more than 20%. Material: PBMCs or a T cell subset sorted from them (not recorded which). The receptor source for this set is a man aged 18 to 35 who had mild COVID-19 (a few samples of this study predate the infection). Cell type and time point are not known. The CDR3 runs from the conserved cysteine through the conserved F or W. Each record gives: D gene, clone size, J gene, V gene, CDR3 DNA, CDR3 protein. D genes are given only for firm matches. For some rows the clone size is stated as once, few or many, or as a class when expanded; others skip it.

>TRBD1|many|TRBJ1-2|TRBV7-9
TGTGCCAGCAGCTTAGGGCGGCTTAGGGACAGCAACTATGGCTACACCTTC
CASSLGRLRDSNYGYTF
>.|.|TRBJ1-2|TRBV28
TGTGCCAGCAGTTCACCCCACCTGGGGGAAGATGGCTACACCTTC
CASSSPHLGEDGYTF
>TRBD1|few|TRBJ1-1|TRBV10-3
TGTGCCATCAGTGGGGGACAGGGGAACACTGAAGCTTTCTTT
CAISGGQGNTEAFF
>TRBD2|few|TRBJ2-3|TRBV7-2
TGTGCCAGCAGCTTTCCGACTAGCGGGGGACCCAGAGATACGCAGTATTTT
CASSFPTSGGPRDTQYF
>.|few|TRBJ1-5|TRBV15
TGTGCCGCCAGCAGAGACCCGGACAGAAGCAATCAGCCCCAGCATTTT
CAASRDPDRSNQPQHF
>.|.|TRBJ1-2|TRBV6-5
TGTGCCAGCAGTTACTCAGACCGGATCCCCTATGGCTACACCTTC
CASSYSDRIPYGYTF
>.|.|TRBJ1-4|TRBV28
TGTGCCAGCAGCCAAGGCCGCGAAAAACTGTTTTTT
CASSQGREKLFF
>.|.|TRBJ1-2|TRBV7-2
TGTGCCAGCAGCTTAGGGCTGGGGATTTTTTATGGCTACACCTTC
CASSLGLGIFYGYTF
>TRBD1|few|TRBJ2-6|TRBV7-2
TGTGCCAGCAGCCCCCAGGGACAGGATTACTCTGGGGCCAACGTCCTGACTTTC
CASSPQGQDYSGANVLTF
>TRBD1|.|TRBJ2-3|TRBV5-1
TGCGCCAGCGCGGCAGGGGGAACTAGCACAGATACGCAGTATTTT
CASAAGGTSTDTQYF
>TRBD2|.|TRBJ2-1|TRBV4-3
TGCGCCAGCAGCCAAGATTGGGGAGCGGGGGGATGGAATGAGCAGTTCTTC
CASSQDWGAGGWNEQFF
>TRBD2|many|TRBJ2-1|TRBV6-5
TGTGCCAGCAGTCAAGGGACTAGTCGAGGGAATGAGCAGTTCTTC
CASSQGTSRGNEQFF
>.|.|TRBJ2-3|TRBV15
TGTGCCACCAGCAGAGGGGACGAGGGGAACACAGATACGCAGTATTTT
CATSRGDEGNTDTQYF
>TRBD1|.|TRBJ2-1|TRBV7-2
TGTGCCAGCTCACAGGGGGCGAGGAGAAATGAGCGGTTCTTC
CASSQGARRNERFF
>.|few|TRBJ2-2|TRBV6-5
TGTGCCAGCAGTTACGAGGTCTCCTTCTCGAACACCGGGGAGCTGTTTTTT
CASSYEVSFSNTGELFF